The rows below give T cell receptor beta chains drawn from one sample of a study of OX40 agonist ivuxolimab in advanced cancers. The assay was immunoSEQ multiplex PCR, and TCRdb's table has in-frame clones only and misses some. The sample records 60,000 to 75,000 clones, approximately 90% being singletons. The sample consisted of CD4+ or CD8+ T cells sorted from blood, taken in a trial of the OX40 agonist ivuxolimab. The receptors derive from an adult with an advanced solid tumor such as melanoma, head and neck, liver or kidney cancer. Each CDR3 is given with its conserved first and last residue. D genes are given only for firm matches. A clone size is listed for some rows: how often the clone was seen (once, few, many), or a class if it is expanded.

NA	TRBJ2-7	NA	TRBV6-5	CASRKPGPPYEQYF	TGTGCCAGCAGGAAACCGGGACCCCCTTACGAGCAGTACTTC
NA	TRBJ1-1	NA	TRBV7-9	CASGGGNTEAFF	TGTGCCAGCGGAGGGGGGAACACTGAAGCTTTCTTT
NA	TRBJ2-7	NA	TRBV18	CASSPIFPGQGVYEQYF	TGTGCCAGCTCACCAATATTCCCGGGACAAGGTGTCTACGAGCAGTACTTC
NA	TRBJ1-1	once	TRBV10-3	CAISEVRTEAFF	TGTGCCATCAGTGAGGTTAGGACTGAAGCTTTCTTT
TRBD1	TRBJ2-5	NA	TRBV5-1	CASSAGTGEGQETQYF	TGCGCCAGCAGCGCCGGGACAGGGGAGGGCCAAGAGACCCAGTACTTC
NA	TRBJ2-6	NA	TRBV18	CASSPSQQSTGANVLTF	TGTGCCAGCTCACCCAGCCAACAGAGCACTGGGGCCAACGTCCTGACTTTC
TRBD2	TRBJ2-7	NA	TRBV6-1	CASSEGVAGLTSQYF	TGTGCCAGCAGTGAAGGGGTAGCGGGGCTTACGTCGCAGTACTTC
TRBD2	TRBJ2-3	NA	TRBV5-1	CASSIGTSGSYDTQYF	TGCGCCAGCAGCATCGGGACTAGCGGGAGTTATGATACGCAGTATTTT
NA	TRBJ2-7	NA	TRBV6-6	CASNPSATGEQYF	TGTGCCAGCAATCCTTCGGCGACGGGGGAGCAGTACTTC
NA	TRBJ2-5	NA	TRBV9	CASSVDLGWETQYF	TGTGCCAGCAGCGTAGATTTGGGGTGGGAGACCCAGTACTTC
TRBD1	TRBJ1-4	NA	TRBV27	CASSSPGGPNEKLFF	TGTGCCAGCAGTTCCCCAGGGGGCCCTAATGAAAAACTGTTTTTT
TRBD1	TRBJ1-2	NA	TRBV29-1	CSVGGTGGVLYGYTF	TGCAGCGTTGGGGGGACAGGGGGCGTCCTCTATGGCTACACCTTC
NA	TRBJ1-5	NA	TRBV19	CASGNQPQHF	TGTGCCAGTGGTAATCAGCCCCAGCATTTT
NA	TRBJ2-1	NA	TRBV7-3	CASSFGTFNEQFF	TGTGCCAGCAGCTTTGGGACCTTCAATGAGCAGTTCTTC
TRBD1	TRBJ1-2	NA	TRBV5-6	CASSPGTGGLYYGYTF	TGTGCCAGCAGCCCCGGGACAGGAGGCCTCTACTATGGCTACACCTTC
TRBD2	TRBJ2-1	NA	TRBV5-4	CASSGSGGRFYNEQFF	TGTGCCAGCAGCGGGTCGGGGGGGAGGTTTTACAATGAGCAGTTCTTC
NA	TRBJ2-2	NA	TRBV21-1	CASSKALRGRASGELFF	TGTGCCAGCAGCAAAGCGCTCCGCGGGAGGGCCTCCGGGGAGCTGTTTTTT
TRBD1	TRBJ1-1	NA	TRBV5-1	CASSFFSTGAGTEAFF	TGCGCCAGCAGCTTTTTCTCCACAGGGGCTGGGACTGAAGCTTTCTTT
TRBD2	TRBJ2-1	NA	TRBV10-3	CASRTSNYNEQFF	TGTGCCAGCCGGACTAGCAATTACAATGAGCAGTTCTTC
NA	TRBJ1-6	few	TRBV5-4	CASSSNPLNSPLHF	TGTGCCAGCAGCTCCAACCCGCTAAACTCACCCCTCCACTTT
NA	TRBJ2-7	NA	TRBV11-3	CASSSGRADDYEQYF	TGTGCCAGCAGCTCCGGGCGGGCAGATGACTACGAGCAGTACTTC
NA	TRBJ2-3	NA	TRBV11-3	CASSLSSPDTQYF	TGTGCCAGCAGCTTAAGTAGTCCAGATACGCAGTATTTT
NA	TRBJ1-6	NA	TRBV6-5	CASSYRLGRGNSPLHF	TGTGCCAGCAGTTACCGTTTGGGGAGGGGTAATTCACCCCTCCACTTT
TRBD1	TRBJ1-4	once	TRBV30	CAWSPQGAGLGEKLFF	TGTGCCTGGAGTCCACAGGGGGCAGGGTTGGGTGAAAAACTGTTTTTT
NA	TRBJ1-1	NA	TRBV6-1	CASSEAFGANTEAFF	TGTGCCAGCAGTGAAGCTTTCGGGGCGAACACTGAAGCTTTCTTT
TRBD1	TRBJ2-5	NA	TRBV11-2	CASSLLGTGGETQYF	TGTGCCAGCAGCCTACTAGGGACAGGCGGAGAGACCCAGTACTTC
NA	TRBJ2-5	NA	TRBV9	CASSGGPPGRGETQYF	TGTGCCAGCAGCGGAGGTCCCCCAGGGAGAGGAGAGACCCAGTACTTC
TRBD1	TRBJ2-7	NA	TRBV30	CAWSSHYGQGKSVAYEQYF	TGTGCCTGGAGTTCCCACTACGGACAGGGGAAGTCGGTAGCCTACGAGCAGTACTTC
TRBD1	TRBJ2-5	once	TRBV5-1	CASSRGQGYEETQYF	TGCGCCAGCAGCAGAGGACAGGGGTATGAGGAGACCCAGTACTTC
NA	TRBJ1-4	NA	TRBV5-1	CASSLASGERGEKLFF	TGCGCCAGCAGCTTGGCCTCAGGGGAGAGGGGTGAAAAACTGTTTTTT
NA	TRBJ1-2	few	TRBV7-8	CASSSRTKGGDYTF	TGTGCCAGCAGCTCCAGGACAAAGGGTGGGGACTACACCTTC
TRBD1	TRBJ1-2	NA	TRBV18	CASSAQGAANYGYTF	TGTGCCAGCTCAGCCCAGGGGGCCGCTAACTATGGCTACACCTTC
TRBD1	TRBJ1-2	NA	TRBV11-2	CASTLGSDRGFGYTF	TGTGCCAGCACCCTTGGGTCGGACAGGGGGTTTGGCTACACCTTC
NA	TRBJ2-5	NA	TRBV7-7	CASSLFPGLGETQYF	TGTGCTAGCAGCTTATTCCCGGGGTTGGGGGAGACCCAGTACTTC
NA	TRBJ2-5	NA	TRBV18	CASSPNQGGVETQYF	TGTGCCAGCTCACCAAACCAGGGGGGAGTAGAGACCCAGTACTTC
TRBD1	TRBJ2-5	once	TRBV9	CASSAQGAGETQYF	TGTGCCAGCAGCGCGCAGGGGGCTGGGGAGACCCAGTACTTC
NA	TRBJ1-1	once	TRBV6-5	CASSYSYRNTEAFF	TGTGCCAGCAGTTACAGTTACAGAAACACTGAAGCTTTCTTT
NA	TRBJ2-5	NA	TRBV9	CASSVVPGETQYF	TGTGCCAGCAGCGTAGTGCCGGGAGAGACCCAGTACTTC
NA	TRBJ1-1	NA	TRBV29-1	CSVALRFDGTEAFF	TGCAGCGTTGCCTTGAGATTTGATGGCACTGAAGCTTTCTTT
NA	TRBJ2-3	NA	TRBV6-1	CASTEAGSLDTQYF	TGTGCCAGCACCGAGGCGGGCAGCTTAGATACGCAGTATTTT
NA	TRBJ1-2	NA	TRBV19	CASSLSQGPNYGYTF	TGTGCCAGTAGTCTCTCACAGGGTCCTAACTATGGCTACACCTTC
TRBD1	TRBJ2-7	NA	TRBV29-1	CSVEKQGVNEQYF	TGCAGCGTTGAGAAACAGGGGGTCAACGAGCAGTACTTC
NA	TRBJ2-5	once	TRBV5-1	CASSLGRQETQYF	TGCGCCAGCAGCTTGGGTAGACAAGAGACCCAGTACTTC
NA	TRBJ1-5	NA	TRBV7-9	CASSLAEYQPQHF	TGTGCCAGCAGCTTAGCAGAGTATCAGCCCCAGCATTTT
TRBD1	TRBJ1-4	NA	TRBV18	CASSWGQESEKLFF	TGTGCCAGCTCATGGGGACAGGAGAGCGAAAAACTGTTTTTT
NA	TRBJ2-5	NA	TRBV7-3	CASSLSSSSETQYF	TGTGCCAGCAGCTTATCTAGTAGCTCGGAGACCCAGTACTTC
NA	TRBJ2-2	NA	TRBV9	CASSVEITGELFF	TGTGCCAGCAGCGTAGAGATTACCGGGGAGCTGTTTTTT
NA	TRBJ1-2	NA	TRBV7-7	CASSPWGRVTNYGYTF	TGTGCTAGCAGCCCATGGGGTAGGGTTACTAACTATGGCTACACCTTC